This T cell receptor beta chain was identified during a study of blood T cell repertoires in COVID-19. Here immunoSEQ multiplex PCR was the method, and the copy in TCRdb shows in-frame clones only, minus some. The data show approximately 130,000 clones, 80% seen once. The sample consisted of peripheral blood. The source is a human donor in a cohort sampled during active COVID-19.

DNA of the CDR3: TGTGCCATCAGTGAGTCACAGACCCGTGGCACTGAAGCTTTCTTT. As protein: CAISESQTRGTEAFF. This rearrangement joins TRBV10-3 to TRBJ1-1; the D is unclear. This CDR3 comprises 15 residues. The germline V and J ends were trimmed by 0 bases and 4 bases, with 12 bases remaining between them. Per the germline V gene, CDR1 is ENHRY and CDR2 is SYGVKD.